This T cell receptor beta chain originates from a study of radiotherapy plus CTLA-4 blockade in lung cancer. Turning to the study itself: For 15% to 20% of patients, objective responses occurred, and about 33% had disease control. Study conclusions and caveats: After radiotherapy and ipilimumab, tumor-derived clones expanded in peripheral blood. Response was reportedly best predicted by early blood T cell clone dynamics, with interferon-beta.

Enrolled patients, whose metastatic non-small-cell lung cancer was chemo-refractory, received focal radiation plus CTLA-4 blockade with ipilimumab. Points on this clone: The antigen remains undetermined. The junction departs from the called germline gene at one end, perhaps through a read error.

Data came from immunoSEQ multiplex PCR; TCRdb stores just in-frame clones and leaves some out. The table shows roughly 110,000 clones, with approximately 87% occurring only once. This CDR3 comprises 13 residues. Germline V gives CDR1 SGHTA, CDR2 FQGNSA. The sequenced sample was peripheral blood, obtained from a patient treated with radiotherapy plus ipilimumab. The sequence came from a human donor with non-small cell lung cancer that progressed on radiotherapy plus ipilimumab. Some clones in this sample may be carry-over from other donors' samples. The chain joins TRBV7-2 to TRBJ2-7; D might be TRBD1 (6 bases). The CDR3 loop reads CASSISPRTGTNF. The CDR3 DNA reads as TGTGCCAGCAGCATCTCCCCCCGGACGGGGACAAACTTC.